This entry features one T cell receptor beta chain sequence. Its antigen is unidentified. This specimen comes from a study of blood T cells in healthy people across ages. Study-level points and caveats: Getting older went along with TCR beta diversity per million T cells dropping roughly linearly.

Then a second PCR, running about 7 to 11 cycles, was carried out with a sample-barcoded 5' primer and a J-beta primer mix. One entry per CDR3 protein, called by TCRdb with MiXCR from the 5' RACE reads. The profile covers about 560,000 distinct CDR3 sequences, with roughly a quarter appearing a single time and over 3.5% taken by the ten largest. The ends lost 5 bases at V and 8 bases at J; junction bases unmatched: 10. Germline CDR1 SGHTA, CDR2 FQGNSA. This CDR3 region has 14 residues. These sequences were also reported in another study, on T cells of mothers and their children.

This chain connects TRBV7-2 to TRBJ1-2, with 8 bases matching TRBD1. The clonotype originates from a boy younger than 10 in good health. The sample consisted of blood. This CDR3 is CASSLPQGADGYTF. The CDR3 DNA sequence: TGTGCCAGCAGCCTTCCTCAGGGGGCAGACGGCTACACCTTC.